The 4 T cell receptor beta chains listed next were all sequenced from one sample in a study of CD8 T cells in ankylosing spondylitis. General study points: Blood of patients with ankylosing spondylitis appeared to be characterized by a TCR beta motif of several highly homologous variants.

Via MiXCR, TCRdb re-called the 5' RACE reads, giving one row per CDR3 protein. The sample has 670,000 or so distinct CDR3 sequences, under 20% seen once; the top ten hold around 19%. These receptors' targets are unknown. The specimen was blood, either unsorted or a sorted T cell fraction (not recorded which). The receptors originated from a male donor with ankylosing spondylitis.

The V and J genes are TRBV28 and TRBJ2-1, with 14 bases fitting TRBD2. Germline-derived CDR1 and CDR2 are MDHEN and SYDVKM. Germline trimming cut 6 bases from V and 9 bases from J; bases unmatched to any gene: 10. The CDR3 loop spans 16 amino acids. The CDR3 nucleotides read TGTGCCAGCAGCAGCTCCGGGACTAGCGGGAGAGGTGAGCAGTTCTTC. Its protein product is CASSSSGTSGRGEQFF.

A few counts support this clonotype. The chain has TRBV20-1 and TRBJ1-4, with 10 bases identical to TRBD1. With 6 bases clipped from V and 8 bases from J, the junction kept 9 bases outside the gene matches. The germline V gene has CDR1 DFQATT and CDR2 SNEGSKA (reference sequence). The CDR3 is 14 residues long. CDR3 in DNA: TGCAGTGCCAAGACGGGACAGGGGCCGGAAAAACTGTTTTTT. Protein: CSAKTGQGPEKLFF.

This clonotype appeared a few times. This chain joins TRBV20-1 and TRBJ2-7, with 10 nucleotides matching TRBD2. With 7 bases clipped from V and 0 bases from J, the junction kept 6 bases outside the gene matches. The CDR3 extends over 14 amino acids. Germline loops: CDR1 DFQATT, CDR2 SNEGSKA (reference sequence). CDR3 in amino acids: CSVSSGRASYEQYF. CDR3 bases: TGCAGTGTGTCCAGCGGGAGGGCCTCCTACGAGCAGTACTTC.

This clonotype was recorded a few times. The rearrangement uses TRBV20-1 and TRBJ2-6; no reliable D call. Trimming left V 0 bases short and J 4 bases short, with 7 bases between. CDR3 length equals 14 residues. Germline CDR1 DFQATT, CDR2 SNEGSKA (reference sequence). The DNA for the CDR3 is TGCAGTGCTAGAGAAGGCAAGGGGGCCAACGTCCTGACTTTC. This codes for CSAREGKGANVLTF.